Below, one TCR beta chain is given with its context. What it binds is not known. This record comes from a study of follicular helper T cells after annual influenza vaccination. Points from the study as a whole: Each annual vaccination recalled recurring oligoclonal ICOS+CD38+ cTfh clonotypes. Day 7 ICOS+CD38+ clones were most often found later in ICOS-CD38- cTfh cells.

The ends lost 5 bases at V and 2 bases at J; junction bases unmatched: 7. CDR1 is SQVTM and CDR2 is ANQGSEA in the germline V gene. CDR3 size: 14 residues. Time point: 2013-2014 season, 7 days after vaccination. TCRB was sequenced at Survey level resolution. Here immunoSEQ multiplex PCR was the method, and the copy in TCRdb shows in-frame clones only, minus some. In the table there are about 5,200 clones, roughly nine tenths of which are singletons. The sample in question was CXCR5+ CD38- circulating T follicular helper cells from blood, obtained 7 days after influenza vaccination. Indicated subset: circulating Tfh, non-naive CD4+CXCR5+PD-1+ (ICOS+CD38+ or ICOS-CD38-). The chain joins TRBV29-1 to TRBJ1-1; the match to TRBD1 covers 8 bases. The source is an adult who received the influenza vaccine. The CDR3 DNA sequence: TGCAGCGTTCACCGGACAGGGCCAAACACTGAAGCTTTCTTT. Translated, it gives CSVHRTGPNTEAFF.